This TCR beta chain appears in the sequencing data of a study of T-cell reconstitution after alpha-beta-depleted transplantation in children. Comment on this clonotype: Its specificity is not known.

TCRbeta library preparation incorporated unique molecular identifiers. Using its own MiXCR run on the PCR reads, TCRdb lists one record per CDR3 protein. The table shows 95,000 to 150,000 distinct CDR3 sequences, with approximately 22% occurring only once. General study results and limits: Several hundred expanded graft clones reportedly gave rise to the alpha-beta T cells present about two months after transplant. Diversity of TCRbeta at day 60 was high in some patients, arising from surviving recipient T cells and thymic progenitors. Diversity and T-cell counts at one year after transplant derived mostly from new T cells.

There are 13 residues in the CDR3. Trimming left V 3 bases short and J 8 bases short, with 10 bases between. Here the sequenced sample was PBMCs, mostly from graft donor cells, taken 180 days after TCRalphabeta/CD19-depleted stem cell transplant. The chain combines TRBV12-3 or TRBV12-4 with TRBJ1-4, with no clear D. This TCR derives from a male patient between 2 and 15 years old who had a stem cell transplant for chronic granulomatous disease, so the T cells may come from the graft donor. The CDR3 region is CASSFVGLEKLFF. The CDR3, as DNA: TGTGCCAGCAGTTTCGTGGGTTTGGAAAAACTGTTTTTT.